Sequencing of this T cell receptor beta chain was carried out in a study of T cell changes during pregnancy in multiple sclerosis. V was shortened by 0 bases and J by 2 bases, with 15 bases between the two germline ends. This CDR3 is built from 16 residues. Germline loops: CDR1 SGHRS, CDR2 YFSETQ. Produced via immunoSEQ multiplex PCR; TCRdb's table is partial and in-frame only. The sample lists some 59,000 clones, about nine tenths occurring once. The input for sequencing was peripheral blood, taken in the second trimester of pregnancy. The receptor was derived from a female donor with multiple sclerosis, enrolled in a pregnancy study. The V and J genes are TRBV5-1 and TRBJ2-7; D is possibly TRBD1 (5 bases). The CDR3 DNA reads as TGCGCCAGCAGCTTGGGCAGGACAACCGGAGCCTACGAGCAGTACTTC. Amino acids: CASSLGRTTGAYEQYF. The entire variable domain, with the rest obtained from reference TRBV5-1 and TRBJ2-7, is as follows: KAGVTQTPRYLIKTRGQQVTLSCSPISGHRSVSWYQQTPGQGLQFLFEYFSETQRNKGNFPGRFSGRQFSNSRSEMNVSTLELGDSALYLCASSLGRTTGAYEQYFGPGTRLTVT.